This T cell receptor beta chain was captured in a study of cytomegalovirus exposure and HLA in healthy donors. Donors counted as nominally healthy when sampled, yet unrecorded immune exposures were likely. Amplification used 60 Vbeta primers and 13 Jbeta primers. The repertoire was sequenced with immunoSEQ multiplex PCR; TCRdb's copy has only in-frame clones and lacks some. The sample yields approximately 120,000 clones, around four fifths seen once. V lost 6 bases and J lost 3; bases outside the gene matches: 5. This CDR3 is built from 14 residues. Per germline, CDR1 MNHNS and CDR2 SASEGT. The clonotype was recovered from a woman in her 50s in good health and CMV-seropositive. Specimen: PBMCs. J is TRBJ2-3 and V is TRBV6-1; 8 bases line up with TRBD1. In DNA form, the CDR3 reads TGTGCCAGCAGGGACAGGGTTGGAACAGATACGCAGTATTTT. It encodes CASRDRVGTDTQYF.